Shown below are 7 T cell receptor beta chains from a single sample sequenced in a study of cytomegalovirus exposure and HLA in healthy donors (TCRdb year 2017). Library construction relied on the immunoSEQ multiplex PCR assay. For the multiplex PCR, a mixture combining 60 forward primers for TCR Vbeta segments and 13 reverse primers for TCR Jbeta segments was used. In TCRdb, the immuneACCESS table is reduced to in-frame sequences with V and J assigned. These tables do not hold every clone; where another copy was compared, an unresolved V gene accounts for under half, and the others remain unexplained. This specimen's table enumerates about 96,000 clones. The ten largest clones capture roughly 3% of the sample. The specimen was PBMCs. These receptors originate from a young woman in good health and CMV-seronegative.

The chain joins TRBV5-4 to TRBJ2-5; 13 positions match TRBD2. Germline CDR1 SGHNT, CDR2 YYREEE (reference sequence). This CDR3 has 17 residues. V gave up 4 bases and J gave up 2 bases; unmatched junction bases: 8. Here the CDR3 DNA reads TGTGCCAGCAGCCTGGGACTAGCGGGGCGCCCTCAAGAGACCCAGTACTTC. As protein: CASSLGLAGRPQETQYF.

The V and J genes are TRBV7-6 and TRBJ1-5; 8 positions match TRBD1. J was trimmed by 4 bases and V by 1 base; bases with no gene match: 3. The CDR3 totals 15 residues. Germline CDR1 SGHVS, CDR2 FNYEAQ. CDR3 amino acids: CASSLGRQGNQPQHF. CDR3 in DNA: TGTGCCAGCAGCTTAGGGAGACAGGGGAATCAGCCCCAGCATTTT. Supplemented by reference TRBV7-6 and TRBJ1-5, the full variable domain reads GAGVSQSPRYKVTKRGQDVALRCDPISGHVSLYWYRQALGQGPEFLTYFNYEAQQDKSGLPNDRFSAERPEGSISTLTIQRTEQRDSAMYRCASSLGRQGNQPQHFGDGTRLSIL.

The gene calls are TRBV11-3 and TRBJ2-1; no definite D call. There are 15 residues in the CDR3. Germline loops: CDR1 SGHNT, CDR2 YENEEA. V lost 2 bases and J 0 bases, leaving 8 bases between the germline ends. The CDR3 coding sequence is TGTGCCAGCAGCTTACAACAGAGCTCCTACAATGAGCAGTTCTTC. This sequence encodes CASSLQQSSYNEQFF.

This chain joins TRBV6-5 and TRBJ2-1; 7 nucleotides match TRBD1. The CDR3 sequence is 12 residues long. The V segment lost 6 bases and the J segment 6 bases; nucleotides outside the gene matches: 2. Germline V gene sequence: CDR1 MNHEY, CDR2 SVGAGI. Written as DNA, the CDR3 is TGTGCCAGCAGCAGGACAGGCAATGAGCAGTTCTTC. Amino acids: CASSRTGNEQFF.

The CDR3 sequence: CASSLGLDRVARANVLTF. The CDR3 coding sequence is TGCGCCAGCAGCTTGGGGCTGGACAGGGTTGCCCGGGCCAACGTCCTGACTTTC. The chain uses TRBV5-1 and TRBJ2-6, with TRBD1 identical over 8 bases. V dropped 0 bases and J dropped 5; count of bases not matched to a gene: 10. The CDR3 has 18 residues. Germline loops: CDR1 SGHRS, CDR2 YFSETQ.

The V and J genes are TRBV7-9 and TRBJ2-6; D is ambiguous. Per the germline V gene, CDR1 is SEHNR and CDR2 is FQNEAQ (reference sequence). V was clipped by 0 bases and J by 1 base, with 7 bases between them. This CDR3 is 16 amino acids long. The CDR3 reads CASSLASGSGANVLTF. The CDR3 DNA follows: TGTGCCAGCAGCTTAGCGTCCGGGTCTGGGGCCAACGTCCTGACTTTC.

V usage is TRBV7-3 and J usage is TRBJ2-1; TRBD2 aligns across 9 bases. Trimming removed 3 bases from V and 6 bases from J; junction bases left unmatched: 6. The CDR3 is 15 amino acids. Germline V CDR1 and CDR2: SGHTA, FQGTGA. The CDR3 bases are TGTGCCAGCAGCTTTTTAGCGGGGGCGGTCAATGAGCAGTTCTTC. This encodes CASSFLAGAVNEQFF.